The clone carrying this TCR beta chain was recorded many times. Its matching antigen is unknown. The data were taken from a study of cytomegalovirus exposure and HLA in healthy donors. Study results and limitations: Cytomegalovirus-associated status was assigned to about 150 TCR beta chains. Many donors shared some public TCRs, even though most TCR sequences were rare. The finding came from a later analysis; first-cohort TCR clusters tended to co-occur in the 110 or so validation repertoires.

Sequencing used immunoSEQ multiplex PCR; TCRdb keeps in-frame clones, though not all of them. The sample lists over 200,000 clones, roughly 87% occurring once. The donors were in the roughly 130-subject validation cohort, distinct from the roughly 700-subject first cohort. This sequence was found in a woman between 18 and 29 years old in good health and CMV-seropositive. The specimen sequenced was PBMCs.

The CDR3 protein is CASSETLHRSGIYEQYF. The CDR3 DNA is TGTGCCAGCAGTGAAACGCTCCACCGATCAGGGATCTACGAGCAGTACTTC. The chain recombines TRBV25-1 with TRBJ2-7; maybe TRBD1 (5 bases). V lost 2 bases to trimming and J lost 3 bases, with 20 bases between them. Germline loops: CDR1 MGHDK, CDR2 SYGVNS. The CDR3 length is 17 residues.